This T cell receptor beta chain originates from a study of OX40 agonist ivuxolimab in advanced cancers. Study-wide results and limits: There were, on average, more expanded clones in CD8+ T cells than in CD4+.

As for this clone: Its antigen is as yet unknown.

The V segment lost 5 bases and the J segment 5 bases; nucleotides outside the gene matches: 5. Germline V lookup: CDR1 SQVTM, CDR2 ANQGSEA. This CDR3 has 12 residues. The table came from immunoSEQ multiplex PCR; TCRdb's copy has only in-frame clones and leaves some out. The sample gives 55,000 to 70,000 clones, 75% to 90% of which show up once; less than 2% is in the top ten. The V and J genes are TRBV29-1 and TRBJ1-1; 7 bases match TRBD1. Sample: CD4+ or CD8+ T cells sorted from blood, taken in a trial of the OX40 agonist ivuxolimab. This clonotype originated in an adult with an advanced solid tumor such as melanoma, head and neck, liver or kidney cancer. DNA for the CDR3: TGCAGCGTTAACAGGGGAGGAACTGAAGCTTTCTTT. This encodes CSVNRGGTEAFF.